This T cell receptor beta chain appears in the sequencing data of a study of spatial heterogeneity in lung cancer. This clonotype turned up a few times. As to time point: sample taken at primary tumor resection. TCRs were sequenced from unsorted whole RNA of tumor, nontumor lung or PBMC. One entry per CDR3 protein, called by TCRdb with MiXCR from the 5' RACE reads. Of about 92,000 distinct CDR3 sequences listed, roughly 12% are singletons. CDR1 is MNHEY, CDR2 SVGAGI, per germline. The CDR3 is 14 residues long. J gave up 10 bases and V 2 bases, and 5 bases lay outside the gene matches. The receptor comes from a male donor with early-stage non-small cell lung cancer. The source material was PBMCs, sampled at surgery. J is TRBJ1-6 and V is TRBV6-5, with 7 bases fitting TRBD1. CDR3 in amino acids: CASSYRQGGSPLHF. The DNA of the CDR3 is TGTGCCAGCAGTTACCGACAGGGTGGATCACCCCTCCACTTT.